Sequencing of this TCR beta chain was carried out in a study of blood T cell repertoires in COVID-19. Turning to the study itself: The cDNA or gDNA used as material had been derived from T cells, B-cell-depleted T cells, or PBMCs.

Assay used: immunoSEQ multiplex PCR; TCRdb lists only in-frame clones, some missing. The sample shows roughly 320,000 clones, roughly 86% of them seen only once. This clone was counted a single time. Trimming cost V 5 bases and J 6 bases; bases outside gene matches: 8. There are 15 residues in the CDR3. The germline V gene encodes CDR1 SGHVS and CDR2 FQNEAQ. The source material was peripheral blood. The sequence came from a man in his sixties or seventies with acute or convalescent COVID-19. The chain has TRBV7-8 and TRBJ2-2, with TRBD1 matching over 8 bases. For the CDR3, the DNA is TGTGCCAGCAGCCGAGGGACAGGTATCCCCGGGGAGCTGTTTTTT. It translates to CASSRGTGIPGELFF. The full variable domain, its missing parts supplied by reference TRBV7-8 and TRBJ2-2, is GAGVSQSPRYKVAKRGQDVALRCDPISGHVSLFWYQQALGQGPEFLTYFQNEAQLDKSGLPSDRFFAERPEGSVSTLKIQRTQQEDSAVYLCASSRGTGIPGELFFGEGSRLTVL.